This TCR beta chain was sequenced for a study of blood T cell repertoires in COVID-19. About the research overall: Acute and convalescent COVID-19 specimens originated in the United States, Italy and Spain.

Produced via immunoSEQ multiplex PCR; TCRdb's table is partial and in-frame only. The data contain about 48,000 clones, more than 70% of them singletons. Per the germline V gene, CDR1 is SNHLY and CDR2 is FYNNEI. The length of the CDR3 is 15 residues. Trimming stripped 6 bases from V and 9 bases from J, with 18 bases between. In its sample, this clone was seen a few times. The receptor was derived from a human donor in a cohort sampled during active COVID-19. The material sequenced was peripheral blood. This chain connects TRBV2 to TRBJ1-6, with D possibly being TRBD1 (6 bases). The DNA for the CDR3 is TGTGCCAGCAGGGGGGCTCGGGGCATCGCTTCACCCCTCCACTTT. Translation gives CASRGARGIASPLHF. Supplemented by reference TRBV2 and TRBJ1-6, the full variable domain reads EPEVTQTPSHQVTQMGQEVILRCVPISNHLYFYWYRQILGQKVEFLVSFYNNEISEKSEIFDDQFSVERPDGSNFTLKIRSTKLEDSAMYFCASRGARGIASPLHFGNGTRLTVT.